A single sample is the source of the 16 T cell receptor beta chains below, sequenced in a study of blood T cell repertoires in COVID-19. Assay used: immunoSEQ multiplex PCR; TCRdb lists only in-frame clones, some missing. The sample has approximately 72,000 clones; roughly 84% are singletons. Input material: peripheral blood. These receptors all stem from a man aged 50 or older with active COVID-19.

The V and J genes are TRBV14 and TRBJ2-7; 7 bases fit TRBD2. The ends lost 4 bases at V and 7 bases at J; junction bases unmatched: 10. The CDR3 extends over 14 amino acids. Germline lookup yields CDR1 SGHDN and CDR2 FVKESK. The CDR3 nucleotides read TGTGCCAGCAGCCTTCAAAGCGGGGCTGGAGAGCAGTACTTC. Its protein product is CASSLQSGAGEQYF.

This sequence joins TRBV19 and TRBJ1-2; 7 nucleotides align to TRBD1. The junction had 4 bases not matched to a gene; V was cut back by 2 bases and J by 4 bases. This CDR3 is built from 14 residues. The germline CDR1 and CDR2 sequences are LNHDA and SQIVND (reference sequence). The CDR3 loop is CASSIQTGLYGYTF. The CDR3 nucleotides are TGTGCCAGTAGTATACAGACAGGGCTCTATGGCTACACCTTC.

The CDR3 sequence is CASSQGRAGTAMRPSTGELFF. The CDR3 region has the DNA TGCGCCAGCAGCCAAGGCCGGGCGGGGACAGCTATGAGGCCGAGCACCGGGGAGCTGTTTTTT. The J gene is TRBJ2-2, the V gene TRBV4-3; D perhaps matches TRBD1 (7 bases). The CDR3 runs 21 residues. Deletions cut 1 base from V and 4 bases from J, with 28 bases between. CDR1 and CDR2 (germline): LGHNA, YSLEER.

This chain uses TRBV20-1 with TRBJ1-2; D remains ambiguous. With 5 bases removed from V and 2 bases from J, the gap between germline ends came to 6 bases. CDR1 and CDR2 (germline): DFQATT, SNEGSKA (reference sequence). CDR3 length: 11 residues. CDR3 coding DNA: TGCAGTGCTTTGGAGAACTATGGCTACACCTTC. This codes for CSALENYGYTF.

This clone has more than one count but fewer than ten. The genes are TRBV19 and TRBJ2-3; 11 bases line up with TRBD2. The germline gives CDR1 LNHDA, CDR2 SQIVND (reference sequence). J was trimmed by 0 bases and V by 4 bases; bases with no gene match: 15. This CDR3 has 20 amino acids. CDR3 DNA: TGTGCCAGTAGTACGAGACTCACCGGGACTAGCGGTTCTAGCACAGATACGCAGTATTTT. It translates to CASSTRLTGTSGSSTDTQYF.

The J gene is TRBJ2-3, the V gene TRBV24-1, with TRBD2 matching over 9 bases. CDR3 length: 14 amino acids. CDR1 and CDR2 from the germline V gene are KGHDR and SFDVKD. J was trimmed by 8 bases and V by 3 bases; bases with no gene match: 5. This CDR3 reads CATSDVLAGATQYF. The CDR3 DNA sequence: TGTGCCACCAGTGATGTATTAGCGGGAGCTACGCAGTATTTT.

The V call is TRBV9, the J call TRBJ1-2; D gene uncertain. The CDR3 runs to 16 residues. The V and J ends lost 0 bases and 8 bases respectively, with 20 bases between them. From germline, CDR1 is SGDLS and CDR2 YYNGEE. The CDR3 sequence is CASSVAHGLESEGYTF. In DNA, the CDR3 is TGTGCCAGCAGCGTAGCTCACGGCCTAGAATCGGAGGGCTACACCTTC.

The rearrangement links TRBV5-6 to TRBJ2-5; D gene unclear. Trimming took 0 bases from V and 3 from J, leaving 9 bases between them. The CDR3 extends over 14 amino acids. Germline lookup yields CDR1 SGHDT and CDR2 YYEEEE. The CDR3 reads CASSLAQQEETQYF. CDR3 nucleotide sequence: TGTGCCAGCAGCTTGGCCCAGCAGGAAGAGACCCAGTACTTC.

The chain employs TRBV18 and TRBJ2-7; D gene ambiguous. This CDR3 region has 12 residues. The V end was cut by 2 bases, the J end by 6 bases, with 8 bases between. CDR1 and CDR2 from the germline V gene are KGHSH and LQKENI. The CDR3 is CASSPVFSEQYF. CDR3 sequence (DNA): TGTGCCAGCTCACCAGTCTTCTCCGAGCAGTACTTC. Based on the CDR3 plus reference TRBV18 and TRBJ2-7, the full variable domain is NAGVMQNPRHLVRRRGQEARLRCSPMKGHSHVYWYRQLPEEGLKFMVYLQKENIIDESGMPKERFSAEFPKEGPSILRIQQVVRGDSAAYFCASSPVFSEQYFGPGTRLTVT.

This rearrangement joins TRBV7-9 to TRBJ2-5; D unclear. Germline V lookup: CDR1 SEHNR, CDR2 FQNEAQ (reference sequence). V lost 5 bases and J 4 bases, leaving 14 bases between the germline ends. The CDR3 has 14 amino acids. The CDR3 DNA follows: TGTGCCAGCAGCCCTGCCCAGGATCGAGAGACCCAGTACTTC. This codes for CASSPAQDRETQYF.

The chain links TRBV7-2 to TRBJ2-7; no definite D call. Trimming removed 3 bases from V and 6 bases from J, with 12 bases in between. CDR3 length: 13 residues. Germline loops: CDR1 SGHTA, CDR2 FQGNSA. CDR3: CASSFSPRSEQYF. DNA for the CDR3: TGTGCCAGCAGCTTTTCCCCTCGCAGCGAGCAGTACTTC. The full variable domain, with the rest looked up from reference TRBV7-2 and TRBJ2-7, is GAGVSQSPSNKVTEKGKDVELRCDPISGHTALYWYRQSLGQGLEFLIYFQGNSAPDKSGLPSDRFSAERTGGSVSTLTIQRTQQEDSAVYLCASSFSPRSEQYFGPGTRLTVT.

This chain links TRBV25-1 with TRBJ1-1, with 8 bases identical to TRBD1. This CDR3 contains 18 residues. The V gene end was trimmed by 3 bases and the J gene end by 1 base; junction bases not matched to a gene: 13. The V gene's germline CDR1 is MGHDK and CDR2 SYGVNS. CDR3 nucleotides: TGTGCCAGCAGTGACGAACTCAGGGGGCGTAGGAGGAACACTGAAGCTTTCTTT. Translated, it gives CASSDELRGRRRNTEAFF.

This clone was picked up one time. The rearrangement links TRBV5-1 to TRBJ2-7; D perhaps matches TRBD1 (6 bases). Per germline, CDR1 SGHRS and CDR2 YFSETQ. V lost 4 bases to trimming and J lost 6 bases, with 17 bases between them. The CDR3 has 14 amino acids. This CDR3 reads CASSLTVGASEQYF. The DNA for the CDR3 is TGCGCCAGCAGCCTGACGGTGGGGGCGAGCGAGCAGTACTTC. The full variable domain, with the rest looked up from reference TRBV5-1 and TRBJ2-7, is KAGVTQTPRYLIKTRGQQVTLSCSPISGHRSVSWYQQTPGQGLQFLFEYFSETQRNKGNFPGRFSGRQFSNSRSEMNVSTLELGDSALYLCASSLTVGASEQYFGPGTRLTVT.

Comment on this clone: A much bigger clone sits one base away, suggesting this may be a read error. This rearrangement joins TRBV12-3 or TRBV12-4 to TRBJ2-7; perhaps TRBD1 as D (6 bases). The V end lost 6 bases, the J end lost 2 bases, and 11 bases lay between the germline ends. The CDR3 contains 13 residues. CDR3: CASSSGTPYEQYF. DNA of the CDR3: TGTGCCAGCAGCTCCGGGACACCCTACGAGCAGTACTTC.

The chain carries TRBV29-1 and TRBJ2-1; the D gene is possibly TRBD2 (7 bases). This CDR3 contains 17 residues. Germline CDR1 reads SQVTM; CDR2 reads ANQGSEA. The ends were cut back, 0 bases at V and 2 bases at J, with 17 bases in the middle. The CDR3 reads CSVEEVGGASTYNEQFF. The CDR3 coding sequence is TGCAGCGTTGAAGAGGTAGGGGGGGCGAGCACCTACAATGAGCAGTTCTTC.

The V call is TRBV5-1, the J call TRBJ2-1, with a weak D call TRBD2 (6 bases). Germline V lookup: CDR1 SGHRS, CDR2 YFSETQ. The CDR3 is 15 amino acids. V gave up 2 bases and J gave up 1 base, with 10 bases separating them. This CDR3 is CASSFGRRSYNEQFF. The CDR3, as DNA: TGCGCCAGCAGCTTCGGGAGAAGGTCCTACAATGAGCAGTTCTTC.